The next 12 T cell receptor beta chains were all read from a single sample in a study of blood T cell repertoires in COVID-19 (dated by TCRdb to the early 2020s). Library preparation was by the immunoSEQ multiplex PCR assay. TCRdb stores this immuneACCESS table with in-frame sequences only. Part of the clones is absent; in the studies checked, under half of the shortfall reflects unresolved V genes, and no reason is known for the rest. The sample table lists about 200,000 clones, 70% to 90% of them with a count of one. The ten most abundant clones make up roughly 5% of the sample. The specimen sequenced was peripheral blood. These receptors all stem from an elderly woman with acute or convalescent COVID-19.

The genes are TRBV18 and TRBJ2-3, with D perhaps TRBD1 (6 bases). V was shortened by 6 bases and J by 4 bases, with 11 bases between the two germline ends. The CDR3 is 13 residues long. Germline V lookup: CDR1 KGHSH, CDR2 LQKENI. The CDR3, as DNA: TGTGCCAGCTCCTTGCCAGGGGCAGATACGCAGTATTTT. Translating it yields CASSLPGADTQYF.

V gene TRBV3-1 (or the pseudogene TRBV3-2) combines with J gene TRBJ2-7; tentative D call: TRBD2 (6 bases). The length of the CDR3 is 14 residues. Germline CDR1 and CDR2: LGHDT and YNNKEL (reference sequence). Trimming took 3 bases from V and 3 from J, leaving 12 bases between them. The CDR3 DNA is TGTGCCAGCAGCCACTTCCCCGGGGGCTACGAGCAGTACTTC. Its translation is CASSHFPGGYEQYF.

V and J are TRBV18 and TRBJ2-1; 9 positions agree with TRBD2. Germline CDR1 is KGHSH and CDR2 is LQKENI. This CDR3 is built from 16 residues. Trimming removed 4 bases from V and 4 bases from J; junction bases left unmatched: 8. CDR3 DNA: TGTGCCAGCTCACGGAATAGCGGGAGCGATTACAATGAGCAGTTCTTC. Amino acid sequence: CASSRNSGSDYNEQFF.

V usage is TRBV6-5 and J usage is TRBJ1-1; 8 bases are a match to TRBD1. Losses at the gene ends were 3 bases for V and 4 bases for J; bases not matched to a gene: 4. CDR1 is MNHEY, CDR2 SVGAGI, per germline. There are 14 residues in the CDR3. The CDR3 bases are TGTGCCAGCAGTTATGTGACAGGGGTCACTGAAGCTTTCTTT. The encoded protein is CASSYVTGVTEAFF.

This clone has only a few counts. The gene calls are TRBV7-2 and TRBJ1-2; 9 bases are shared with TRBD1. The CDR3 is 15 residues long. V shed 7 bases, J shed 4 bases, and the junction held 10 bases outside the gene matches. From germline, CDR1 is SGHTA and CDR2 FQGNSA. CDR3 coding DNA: TGTGCCAGCACCCCGATGGGGACAGGGATCTATGGCTACACCTTC. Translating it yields CASTPMGTGIYGYTF.

CDR3 region: CASSPDRYSGNTIYF. The DNA of the CDR3 is TGTGCCAGCAGCCCTGACAGATACTCTGGAAACACCATATATTTT. The chain carries TRBV7-2 and TRBJ1-3; D possibly corresponds to TRBD1 (5 bases). V shed 5 bases and J shed 0 bases, with 11 bases lying between them. The CDR3 loop spans 15 amino acids. Germline CDR1 SGHTA, CDR2 FQGNSA.

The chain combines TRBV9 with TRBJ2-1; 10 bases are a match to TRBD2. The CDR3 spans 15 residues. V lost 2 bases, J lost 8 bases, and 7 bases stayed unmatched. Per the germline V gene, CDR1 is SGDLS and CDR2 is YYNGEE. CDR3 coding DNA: TGTGCCAGCAGCGTCCCTAGCGGGAGCGAATATGAGCAGTTCTTC. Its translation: CASSVPSGSEYEQFF.

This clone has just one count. CDR3 coding DNA: TGTGCCAGCAGTAAACAGGTATACGAGCAGTACTTC. It codes for CASSKQVYEQYF. The chain is built from TRBV6-2 or TRBV6-3 and TRBJ2-7, with D possibly being TRBD1 (5 bases). Germline V gene data show CDR1 as MNHEY and CDR2 as SVGEGT. V was trimmed by 5 bases and J by 4 bases, leaving 9 bases between them. The CDR3 extends over 12 amino acids.

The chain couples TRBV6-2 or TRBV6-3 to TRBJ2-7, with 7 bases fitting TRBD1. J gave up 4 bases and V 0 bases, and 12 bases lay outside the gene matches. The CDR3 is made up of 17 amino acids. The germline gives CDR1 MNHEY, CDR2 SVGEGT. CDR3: CASSYSGRGPRRYEQYF. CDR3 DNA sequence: TGTGCCAGCAGTTACTCGGGTAGGGGGCCGCGGAGGTACGAGCAGTACTTC.

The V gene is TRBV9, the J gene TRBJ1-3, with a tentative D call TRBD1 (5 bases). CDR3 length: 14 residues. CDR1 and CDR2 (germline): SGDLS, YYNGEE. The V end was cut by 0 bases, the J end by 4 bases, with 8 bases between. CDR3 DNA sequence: TGTGCCAGCAGCGTAGATGGGGCGGGAAACACCATATATTTT. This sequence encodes CASSVDGAGNTIYF. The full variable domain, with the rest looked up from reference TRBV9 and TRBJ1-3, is DSGVTQTPKHLITATGQRVTLRCSPRSGDLSVYWYQQSLDQGLQFLIQYYNGEERAKGNILERFSAQQFPDLHSELNLSSLELGDSALYFCASSVDGAGNTIYFGEGSWLTVV.

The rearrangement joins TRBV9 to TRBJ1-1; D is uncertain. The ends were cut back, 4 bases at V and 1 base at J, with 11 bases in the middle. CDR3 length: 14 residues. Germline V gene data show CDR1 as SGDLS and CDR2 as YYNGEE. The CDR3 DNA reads TGTGCCAGCAGCCCCGGCGCAGGGAACACTGAAGCTTTCTTT. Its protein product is CASSPGAGNTEAFF.

The CDR3: CASSLWGGVSGELFF. Written as DNA, the CDR3 is TGTGCCAGCAGCTTGTGGGGAGGGGTCTCCGGGGAGCTGTTTTTT. This sequence joins TRBV7-2 and TRBJ2-2; 7 bases line up with TRBD2. Losses at the gene ends were 3 bases for V and 6 bases for J; bases not matched to a gene: 7. This CDR3 contains 15 residues. In germline, CDR1 is SGHTA, CDR2 FQGNSA.